The T cell receptor beta chain described here comes from a study of blood T cell repertoires in COVID-19. In the study overall: COVID-19 samples from acute and convalescent phases originated in the United States, Italy and Spain. The analysed material was cDNA or gDNA that came from T cells, B-cell-depleted T cells, or PBMCs.

In the original processing: Estimates of nucleated cell counts were drawn from the amplification of reference gene primers. The method was immunoSEQ multiplex PCR; TCRdb's version includes in-frame clones alone and lacks a portion of them. The D gene and trimming were derived from the DNA, and the V and J assignments and clone size from that table. The data show around 100,000 clones, approximately 84% seen once. CDR3 length: 15 residues. Germline values: CDR1 SGHNT, CDR2 YYREEE (reference sequence). V lost 5 bases to trimming and J lost 7 bases; unmatched junction nucleotides: 10. The sample comprised peripheral blood. This chain links TRBV5-4 with TRBJ2-7, with 12 bases aligning to TRBD1. The sequence was obtained from a man aged 30 to 45 in a cohort sampled during active COVID-19. The CDR3 DNA is TGTGCCAGCAGTTCTCCGGGACAGGGGGCGCGGGAGCAGTACTTC. Translating it yields CASSSPGQGAREQYF.